These T cell receptor beta chains were read from a single sample in a study of CD8 T cells in Susac syndrome. Each CDR3 protein gets one entry after TCRdb re-called the immunoSEQ multiplex PCR reads with MiXCR. The sample consists of approximately 160,000 distinct CDR3 sequences, over 85% of them appearing once. Sequenced sample: CD4+ T cells from PBMCs. The origin of the receptors is a human donor with multiple sclerosis. Each CDR3 is given with its conserved first and last residue. The D gene is left open where the match is weak. Clone size is given for some rows only: seen once, a few or many times, or a class if the clone is expanded.

cdr3_length j_call v_call d_call clone_size cdr3_nt cdr3_aa
14 TRBJ1-4 TRBV11-2 TRBD1 - TGTGCCAGCAGCTCGGGACAGCGCTTCGAAAAACTGTTTTTT CASSSGQRFEKLFF
14 TRBJ2-7 TRBV2 - - TGTGCCACCCGGCCGGGGCAGGGTTCCTACGAGCAGTACTTC CATRPGQGSYEQYF
13 TRBJ1-2 TRBV12-3/TRBV12-4 - - TGTGCCAGCAGAGCTTCCCTCCCGTCTGGCTACACCTTC CASRASLPSGYTF
13 TRBJ2-3 TRBV27 TRBD1 - TGTGCCAGCAGTCCACAGGGGACAGATACGCAGTATTTT CASSPQGTDTQYF
13 TRBJ1-5 TRBV29-1 - once TGCAGCGTTGAACTAGGGGCAGGTCAGCCCCAGCATTTT CSVELGAGQPQHF
11 TRBJ2-3 TRBV6-1 - - TGTGCCATCCAGAGGGCAGATACGCAGTATTTT CAIQRADTQYF
14 TRBJ2-7 TRBV18 - few TGTGCCAGCTCACCACAGGGAAACGAATACGAGCAGTACTTC CASSPQGNEYEQYF
16 TRBJ2-7 TRBV20-1 TRBD2 - TGCAGTGCTAGAGATCCTCGGAGCGGGGGGATATACGAGCAGTACTTC CSARDPRSGGIYEQYF
12 TRBJ2-7 TRBV29-1 - - TGCAGCGTCACGGGACAAACCTACGAGCAGTACTTC CSVTGQTYEQYF
15 TRBJ2-7 TRBV4-3 - - TGCGCCAGCAGCCCCCAGGCGGGCCCCACCTACGAGCAGTACTTC CASSPQAGPTYEQYF
18 TRBJ2-7 TRBV6-1 TRBD2 - TGTGCCAGCAGTCCGGGACTAGCGGGAGCCGCGGGTATGCGCGAGCAGTACTTC CASSPGLAGAAGMREQYF
13 TRBJ2-7 TRBV12-3/TRBV12-4 TRBD1 - TGTGCCAGCTCTGGACAGGGAGATCACGAGCAGTACTTC CASSGQGDHEQYF
16 TRBJ1-1 TRBV10-3 TRBD1 - TGTGCCATCAGTGGGGACAGGGGGAGGTTGAACACTGAAGCTTTCTTT CAISGDRGRLNTEAFF
18 TRBJ2-7 TRBV23-1 TRBD1 - TGCGCCAGCAGTCCCCTAAGGAGTCGACAGGGGAGGTTCTACGAGCAGTACTTC CASSPLRSRQGRFYEQYF
14 TRBJ1-1 TRBV2 - - TGTGCCAGCAGAAACGCGGACAGAAACACTGAAGCTTTCTTT CASRNADRNTEAFF
11 TRBJ1-1 TRBV11-2 - once TGTGCCAGCAGCCCCGGCACTGAAGCTTTCTTT CASSPGTEAFF
11 TRBJ1-2 TRBV30 - - TGTGCCTCGAGGCGTGCTTCGGGCTACACCTTC CASRRASGYTF
12 TRBJ1-4 TRBV12-3/TRBV12-4 - - TGTGCCAGCAGTATACAGGGTGAAAAACTGTTTTTT CASSIQGEKLFF
16 TRBJ1-5 TRBV25-1 - - TGTGCCAGCAGTGATTCTGGCAGAGATAGCAATCAGCCCCAGCATTTT CASSDSGRDSNQPQHF
15 TRBJ2-7 TRBV28 - - TGTGCCAGCAGCTCACCGGGGGCTCTCCGGTACGAGCAGTACTTC CASSSPGALRYEQYF
15 TRBJ2-5 TRBV6-2/TRBV6-3 TRBD1 - TGTGCCAACAGCAAAGACAGGGGGCGCGGAGAGACCCAGTACTTC CANSKDRGRGETQYF
15 TRBJ2-3 TRBV5-4 TRBD2 - TGTGCCAGCAGCTTTATAGCGGGAGTCACAGATACGCAGTATTTT CASSFIAGVTDTQYF
13 TRBJ2-5 TRBV20-1 - - TGCAGTGCTAGAGTACCTTTACAAGAGACCCAGTACTTC CSARVPLQETQYF
10 TRBJ2-7 TRBV20-1 - - TGCAGTGTCCGGAAGTACGAGCAGTACTTC CSVRKYEQYF
15 TRBJ2-1 TRBV10-3 TRBD2 - TGTGCCATCAGTGATGGCAGCGGGGGCCCCAATGAGCAGTTCTTC CAISDGSGGPNEQFF
16 TRBJ2-1 TRBV7-3 TRBD2 - TGTGCCAGCAGCCCCGGCTCTCGCGGGGGGGGCAATGAGCAGTTCTTC CASSPGSRGGGNEQFF
14 TRBJ1-2 TRBV19 - - TGTGCCAGTGGTCAAGGGGCCCTGCGAGGAGGCTACACCTTC CASGQGALRGGYTF
13 TRBJ1-2 TRBV20-1 TRBD1 - TGCAGTGCACCCGACAGGGACGTCTATGGCTACACCTTC CSAPDRDVYGYTF
14 TRBJ1-5 TRBV6-1 - - TGTGCCAGTGGAGAAGGGGGTATGGGTCAGCCCCAGCATTTT CASGEGGMGQPQHF
14 TRBJ2-1 TRBV9 - - TGTGCCAGCAGCGCGGGCCCGCGTATGAGTGAGCAGTTCTTC CASSAGPRMSEQFF
15 TRBJ2-2 TRBV2 - - TGTGCCAGCCATCCGGACACAACGAACACCGGGGAGCTGTTTTTT CASHPDTTNTGELFF
16 TRBJ2-1 TRBV19 TRBD1 - TGTGCCAGTAGTATAGGGGCAGGGGGAACCTACAATGAGCAGTTCTTC CASSIGAGGTYNEQFF
15 TRBJ2-6 TRBV2 TRBD1 - TGTGCCAGCACCCGACAGGGGAGCGGGGCCAACGTCCTGACTTTC CASTRQGSGANVLTF
16 TRBJ2-7 TRBV28 TRBD1 - TGTGCCAGCAGTATCCCCACCGGGACAGACTCCTACGAGCAGTACTTC CASSIPTGTDSYEQYF
12 TRBJ1-2 TRBV6-6 - once TGTGCCAGCAGTAATCAGATCTATGGCTACACCTTC CASSNQIYGYTF
15 TRBJ2-5 TRBV6-5 TRBD2 - TGTGCCAGCAGCTCGGGACTAGCGGGTATGAAGACCCAGTACTTC CASSSGLAGMKTQYF
16 TRBJ2-7 TRBV7-2 - - TGTGCCAGCAGCTTAAGTTCAAGCGCTAGCTCCTACGAGCAGTACTTC CASSLSSSASSYEQYF
14 TRBJ1-5 TRBV28 - - TGTGCCAGCAGCCCCACATCGGGGATTCAGCCCCAGCATTTT CASSPTSGIQPQHF
13 TRBJ2-1 TRBV7-2 - - TGTGCCAGCAGCTCCTACATTAGCGATGAGCAGTTCTTC CASSSYISDEQFF
19 TRBJ1-3 TRBV12-3/TRBV12-4 TRBD1 once TGTGCCAGCACCTTGGGGGGACGGTACAGGGGAAGCTCTGGAAACACCATATATTTT CASTLGGRYRGSSGNTIYF
15 TRBJ2-7 TRBV4-1 TRBD1 - TGCGCCAGCAGCCAAGATTGGACAGGGGTATACGAGCAGTACTTC CASSQDWTGVYEQYF
13 TRBJ2-3 TRBV12-3/TRBV12-4 - - TGTGCCAGCAGTTCACAACTCACAGATACGCAGTATTTT CASSSQLTDTQYF
15 TRBJ2-3 TRBV4-3 TRBD2 once TGCGCCAGCAGCCAACAAATGGCTAGCGGAGATACGCAGTATTTT CASSQQMASGDTQYF
15 TRBJ2-5 TRBV2 - - TGTGCCAGCAGTCCCACCCGGGGGGCGGGAGAGACCCAGTACTTC CASSPTRGAGETQYF
17 TRBJ1-3 TRBV18 TRBD1 - TGTGCCAGCTCACCCGGACAGGCCGTCCTTGGTGGCAACACCATATATTTT CASSPGQAVLGGNTIYF
16 TRBJ1-3 TRBV2 TRBD1 once TGTGCCAGCATTAAGGACAGGGTCAACTCTGGAAACACCATATATTTT CASIKDRVNSGNTIYF
14 TRBJ1-6 TRBV6-5 - - TGTGCCAGCACCCCTAGGGCGAGGAATTCACCCCTCCACTTT CASTPRARNSPLHF
15 TRBJ1-1 TRBV30 TRBD1 - TGTGCCTGGAGTGGACAGGGGGCGCGCCGGACTGAAGCTTTCTTT CAWSGQGARRTEAFF
14 TRBJ2-7 TRBV5-1 - - TGCGCCAGCAGCTCGTCCCAGGGGTTTGACGAGCAGTACTTC CASSSSQGFDEQYF